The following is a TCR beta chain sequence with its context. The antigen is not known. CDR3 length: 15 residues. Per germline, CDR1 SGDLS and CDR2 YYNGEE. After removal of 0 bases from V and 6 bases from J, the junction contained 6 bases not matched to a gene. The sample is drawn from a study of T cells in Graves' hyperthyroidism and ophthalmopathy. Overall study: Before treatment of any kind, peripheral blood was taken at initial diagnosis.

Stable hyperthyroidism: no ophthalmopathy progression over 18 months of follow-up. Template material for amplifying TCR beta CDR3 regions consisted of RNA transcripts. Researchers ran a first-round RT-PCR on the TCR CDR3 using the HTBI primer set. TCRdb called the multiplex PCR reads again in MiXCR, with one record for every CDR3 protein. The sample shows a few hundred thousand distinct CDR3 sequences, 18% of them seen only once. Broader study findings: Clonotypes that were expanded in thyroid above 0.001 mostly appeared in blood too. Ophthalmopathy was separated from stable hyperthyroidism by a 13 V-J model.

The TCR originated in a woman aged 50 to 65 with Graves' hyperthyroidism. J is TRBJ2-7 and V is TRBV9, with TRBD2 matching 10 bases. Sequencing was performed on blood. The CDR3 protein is CASSVDSSGSPEQYF. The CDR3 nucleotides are TGTGCCAGCAGCGTAGATTCTAGCGGGAGCCCCGAGCAGTACTTC.